These 13 T cell receptor beta chains came from one sample sequenced in a study of patients and donors after allogeneic stem cell transplantation. TCRdb independently ran MiXCR on the RT-PCR reads; one entry per CDR3 protein. The data hold about a million distinct CDR3 sequences, with roughly 18% observed a single time. The sample taken for sequencing was blood, either unsorted or a sorted T cell fraction (not recorded which). The receptors originated from a human donor who was either an allogeneic HSCT recipient or a stem cell or donor lymphocyte infusion donor (not recorded which). It is not recorded whose cells these are; they may come from a transplant donor.

The genes are TRBV14 and TRBJ2-2; no clear D gene. Looked up from germline, CDR1 is SGHDN and CDR2 is FVKESK. V lost 4 bases and J lost 8, with 8 bases in between. This CDR3 has 12 residues. DNA for the CDR3: TGTGCCAGCAGCCGCGATCGGGGGGAGCTGTTTTTT. Its protein product is CASSRDRGELFF.

This clonotype was seen a few times. This chain joins TRBV20-1 and TRBJ2-7, with D perhaps TRBD2 (5 bases). The CDR3 contains 15 residues. Deletions cut 0 bases from V and 1 base from J, with 13 bases between. The V gene's germline CDR1 is DFQATT and CDR2 SNEGSKA (reference sequence). The CDR3 spells CSARELRGLSYEQYF. The DNA of the CDR3 is TGCAGTGCTAGAGAGCTCAGAGGACTTTCCTACGAGCAGTACTTC.

The rearrangement joins TRBV6-1 to TRBJ2-5; possible D gene TRBD1, 6 bases. The CDR3 extends over 13 amino acids. Germline assignment: CDR1 MNHNS and CDR2 SASEGT. V was cut by 6 bases and J by 7 bases, with 15 bases left in between. The CDR3: CASRKQGFGTQYF. The CDR3 nucleotides read TGTGCCAGCAGAAAACAGGGTTTTGGGACCCAGTACTTC.

The chain couples TRBV9 to TRBJ2-2, with 11 nucleotides matching TRBD2. This CDR3 spans 17 amino acids. Germline CDR1 SGDLS, CDR2 YYNGEE. After removal of 2 bases from V and 3 bases from J, the junction contained 6 bases not matched to a gene. CDR3 amino acids: CASSVPLAGVDTGELFF. DNA for the CDR3: TGTGCCAGCAGCGTCCCACTAGCGGGAGTTGACACCGGGGAGCTGTTTTTT.

This clonotype has a handful of counts. The chain carries TRBV7-3 and TRBJ2-1, with a tentative D call TRBD2 (7 bases). V was trimmed by 1 base and J by 6 bases, leaving 13 bases between them. Looked up from germline, CDR1 is SGHTA and CDR2 is FQGTGA. This CDR3 comprises 15 residues. DNA of the CDR3: TGTGCCAGCAGCTTAAGAGGGGGGGCTTTCAATGAGCAGTTCTTC. It is translated as CASSLRGGAFNEQFF.

There are a few counts of this clonotype. The chain is built from TRBV27 and TRBJ2-7, with a tentative D call TRBD2 (7 bases). The V and J ends lost 3 bases and 2 bases respectively, with 14 bases between them. The CDR3 consists of 15 residues. Germline CDR1 is MNHEY and CDR2 is SMNVEV (reference sequence). This CDR3 is CASSFAGAMTYEQYF. The CDR3 DNA follows: TGTGCCAGCAGTTTTGCGGGGGCTATGACCTACGAGCAGTACTTC.

This clonotype was found a few times. The rearrangement links TRBV5-1 to TRBJ2-2; 9 bases map to TRBD1. The CDR3 contains 15 residues. J was trimmed by 5 bases and V by 3 bases; bases with no gene match: 5. In germline, CDR1 is SGHRS, CDR2 YFSETQ. The CDR3 region has the DNA TGCGCCAGCAGCTCCTGGGACAGGGCAACCGGGGAGCTGTTTTTT. Residues: CASSSWDRATGELFF.

CDR3 coding DNA: TGCAGTGCTAGAGATCCGTATGGTGGGGGCAGGACTGAAGCTTTCTTT. Translating it yields CSARDPYGGGRTEAFF. The genes are TRBV20-1 and TRBJ1-1; the D gene is possibly TRBD1 (6 bases). This CDR3 has 16 residues. Trimming cost V 0 bases and J 5 bases, with 19 bases left between them. Germline V lookup: CDR1 DFQATT, CDR2 SNEGSKA (reference sequence).

This clonotype was recorded a few times. The CDR3 region is CSVGQGAKNTEAFF. The CDR3 coding sequence is TGCAGCGTTGGGCAGGGGGCGAAGAACACTGAAGCTTTCTTT. The rearrangement links TRBV29-1 to TRBJ1-1; 8 nucleotides align to TRBD1. Germline V gives CDR1 SQVTM, CDR2 ANQGSEA. After removal of 4 bases from V and 1 base from J, the junction contained 5 bases not matched to a gene. The CDR3 has 14 amino acids.

The genes are TRBV20-1 and TRBJ2-3, with D maybe TRBD2 (6 bases). V lost 5 bases and J 0 bases, leaving 15 bases between the germline ends. The CDR3 length is 15 residues. Germline loops: CDR1 DFQATT, CDR2 SNEGSKA (reference sequence). The CDR3 spells CSAQVPRDSTDTQYF. The CDR3 nucleotides read TGCAGTGCTCAAGTACCGCGGGACAGCACAGATACGCAGTATTTT.

This clonotype appeared a few times. The genes are TRBV12-3 or TRBV12-4 and TRBJ2-7, with 8 positions matching TRBD1. This CDR3 is 13 amino acids long. The ends lost 6 bases at V and 8 bases at J; junction bases unmatched: 9. CDR3 amino acids: CASSQSGTGQQYF. CDR3 sequence (DNA): TGTGCCAGCAGCCAATCGGGGACAGGACAGCAGTACTTC.

The J gene is TRBJ1-5, the V gene TRBV25-1; unclear D gene. CDR1 is MGHDK and CDR2 is SYGVNS in the germline V gene. This CDR3 has 14 residues. The V end lost 1 base, the J end lost 3 bases, and 7 bases lay between the germline ends. CDR3 sequence: CASSEFSINQPQHF. CDR3 sequence (DNA): TGTGCCAGCAGTGAATTTAGTATCAATCAGCCCCAGCATTTT.

This clonotype turned up a few times. This chain connects TRBV29-1 to TRBJ2-1; 11 positions agree with TRBD2. The CDR3 consists of 14 residues. In germline, CDR1 is SQVTM, CDR2 ANQGSEA. V lost 6 bases to trimming and J lost 7 bases; unmatched junction nucleotides: 8. This CDR3 is CSVDTSGRGNEQFF. The CDR3 DNA sequence: TGCAGCGTAGATACTAGCGGGAGAGGGAATGAGCAGTTCTTC.